These 2 T cell receptor beta chains originate from one sample sequenced in a study of metastatic and nonmetastatic thyroid tumors. There were no patients who had received any treatment before thyroid surgery. From the PCR reads, TCRdb re-called clones with MiXCR. The repertoire consists of approximately 25,000 clones, with around an eighth occurring once and the leading ten covering roughly an eighth. Sequencing was performed on blood. These receptors came from a female donor with papillary thyroid cancer or a benign thyroid nodule (not recorded which). Some clones in this sample may be carry-over from other donors' samples.

This chain joins TRBV12-3 or TRBV12-4 and TRBJ2-2, with D perhaps matching TRBD2 (6 bases). Deletions cut 7 bases from V and 5 bases from J, with 14 bases between. CDR3 length: 14 amino acids. This CDR3 is CASKEGGKTGELFF. CDR3 bases: TGTGCCAGCAAAGAGGGCGGGAAAACCGGGGAGCTGTTTTTT.

This clone was recorded many times. The chain joins TRBV28 to TRBJ1-1; D is undetermined. The CDR3 sequence is 12 residues long. Germline CDR1 MDHEN, CDR2 SYDVKM. V was cut by 5 bases and J by 8 bases, with 12 bases left in between. The CDR3 spells CASSDRPPEAFF. CDR3 nucleotide sequence: TGTGCCAGCAGTGACCGTCCCCCGGAAGCTTTCTTT.